The present T cell receptor (beta chain) was sequenced within a study of CD8 T cells in ankylosing spondylitis. Study results and limitations: Reported data indicate significant enrichment of disease-linked clones within matched ankylosing spondylitis synovial fluid. Disease-linked clones proved CD8+ and comparatively uncommon in peripheral blood. A TCR beta motif of several highly homologous variants appeared characteristic of ankylosing spondylitis blood.

This CDR3 contains 15 residues. V dropped 0 bases and J dropped 0 bases, with 6 bases sitting between them. Germline V gene lookup returns CDR1 KGHSH and CDR2 LQKENI. In its sample, this clonotype was seen a few times. The antigen is unknown. Quantitative molecular-barcoded 5'-RACE generated the TCR beta libraries. TCRdb analysed the 5' RACE reads with MiXCR anew, one entry per CDR3 protein. The sample has just under 550,000 distinct CDR3 sequences; about an eighth are singletons. V is TRBV18 and J is TRBJ2-1; D possibly corresponds to TRBD1 (5 bases). The source is a male donor with ankylosing spondylitis. Sequencing used blood, either unsorted or a sorted T cell fraction (not recorded which). CDR3 amino acids: CASSPPQGSYNEQFF. DNA for the CDR3: TGTGCCAGCTCACCACCCCAGGGCTCCTACAATGAGCAGTTCTTC.